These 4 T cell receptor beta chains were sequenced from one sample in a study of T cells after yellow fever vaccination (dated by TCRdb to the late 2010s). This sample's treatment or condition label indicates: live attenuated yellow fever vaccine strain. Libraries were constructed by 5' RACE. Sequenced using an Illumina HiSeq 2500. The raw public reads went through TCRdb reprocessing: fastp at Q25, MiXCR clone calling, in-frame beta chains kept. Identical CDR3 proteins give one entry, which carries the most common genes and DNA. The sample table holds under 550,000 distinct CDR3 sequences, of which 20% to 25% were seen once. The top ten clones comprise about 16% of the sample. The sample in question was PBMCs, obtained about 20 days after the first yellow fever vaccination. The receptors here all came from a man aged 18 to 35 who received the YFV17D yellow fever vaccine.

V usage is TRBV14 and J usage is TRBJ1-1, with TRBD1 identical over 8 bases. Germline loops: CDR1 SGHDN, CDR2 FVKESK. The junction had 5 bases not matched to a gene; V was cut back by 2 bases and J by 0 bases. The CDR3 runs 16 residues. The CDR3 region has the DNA TGTGCCAGCAGCCAAACGTGGACAGGGATGAACACTGAAGCTTTCTTT. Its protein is CASSQTWTGMNTEAFF.

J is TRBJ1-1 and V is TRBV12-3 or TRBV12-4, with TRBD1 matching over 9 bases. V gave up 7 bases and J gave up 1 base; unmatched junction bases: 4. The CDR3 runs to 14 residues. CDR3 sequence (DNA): TGTGCCAGCAACCTGGGACAGGGGAACACTGAAGCTTTCTTT. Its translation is CASNLGQGNTEAFF.

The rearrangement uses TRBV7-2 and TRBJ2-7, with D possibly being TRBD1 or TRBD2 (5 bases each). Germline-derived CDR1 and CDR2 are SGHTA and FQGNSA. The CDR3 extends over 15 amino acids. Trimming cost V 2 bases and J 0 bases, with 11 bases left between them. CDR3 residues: CASSLTRGPSYEQYV. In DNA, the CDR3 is TGTGCCAGCAGCTTAACACGGGGACCCTCCTACGAGCAGTACGTC.

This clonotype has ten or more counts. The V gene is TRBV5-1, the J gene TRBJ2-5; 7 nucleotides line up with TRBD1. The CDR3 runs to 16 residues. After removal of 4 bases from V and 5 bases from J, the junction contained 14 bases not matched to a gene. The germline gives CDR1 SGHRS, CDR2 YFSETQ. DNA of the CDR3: TGCGCCAGCAGCCTTGACAGGGCTAGGGGGCGCGAGACCCAGTACTTC. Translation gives CASSLDRARGRETQYF.